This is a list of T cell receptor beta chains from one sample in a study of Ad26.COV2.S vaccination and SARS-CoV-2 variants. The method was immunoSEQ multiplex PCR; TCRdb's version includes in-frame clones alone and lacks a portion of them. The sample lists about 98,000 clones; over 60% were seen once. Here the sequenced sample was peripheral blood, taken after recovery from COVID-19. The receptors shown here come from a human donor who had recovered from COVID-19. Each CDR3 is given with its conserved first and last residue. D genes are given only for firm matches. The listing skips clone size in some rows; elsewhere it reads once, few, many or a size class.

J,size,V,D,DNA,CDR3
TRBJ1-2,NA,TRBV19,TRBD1,TGTGCCAGTAGTCCTCCGGGACAGGGTTTCGGTGGCTACACCTTC,CASSPPGQGFGGYTF
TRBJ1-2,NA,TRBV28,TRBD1,TGTGCCAGCAGTACTGACAGGGACGCTTATGGCTACACCTTC,CASSTDRDAYGYTF
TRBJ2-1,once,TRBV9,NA,TGTGCCAGCAGCGTAGGAGCGGGCTCCTACAATGAGCAGTTCTTC,CASSVGAGSYNEQFF
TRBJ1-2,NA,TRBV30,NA,TGTGCCTGGAGTGCCGCCCGCTATGGCTACACCTTC,CAWSAARYGYTF
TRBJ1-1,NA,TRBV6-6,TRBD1,TGTGCCAGCAGCTATGACAGGGGAGCTTTCTTT,CASSYDRGAFF
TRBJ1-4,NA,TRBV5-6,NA,TGTGCCAGCAGCTTGGGACCTAGGGAAAAACTGTTTTTT,CASSLGPREKLFF
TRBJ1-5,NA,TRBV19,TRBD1,TGTGCCAGTACCCTAACAGGGGGGGATCAGCCCCAGCATTTT,CASTLTGGDQPQHF
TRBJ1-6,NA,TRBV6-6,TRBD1,TGTGCCAGCAGTTCACAGGGGCGGTCTTATAATTCACCCCTCCACTTT,CASSSQGRSYNSPLHF
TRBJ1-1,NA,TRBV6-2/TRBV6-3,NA,TGTGCCAGCAGTTCCGCGGGGCTCGATCTAGGGAGCACTGAAGCTTTCTTT,CASSSAGLDLGSTEAFF
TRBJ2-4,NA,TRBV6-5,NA,TGTGCCAGCACACAGGGGGGGAACAAAAACATTCAGTACTTC,CASTQGGNKNIQYF
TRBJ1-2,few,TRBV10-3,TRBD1,TGTGCCATCAGTGGAACCCCAGGGGGCCTTAGTGGCTACACCTTC,CAISGTPGGLSGYTF
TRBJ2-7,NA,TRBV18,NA,TGTGCCAGCTCACCGGACTCTCAGTCCTACGAGCAGTACTTC,CASSPDSQSYEQYF
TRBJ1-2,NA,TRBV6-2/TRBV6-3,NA,TGTGCCAGCAGCCCCGGGACCCATGGCTACACCTTC,CASSPGTHGYTF
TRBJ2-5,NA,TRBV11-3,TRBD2,TGTGCCAGCAGCAAGTCAATGGCGGGGGGGCCGTTCCAAGAGACCCAGTACTTC,CASSKSMAGGPFQETQYF
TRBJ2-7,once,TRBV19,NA,TGTGCCAGTAGTATGGTCCGGCAGAACGAGCAGTACTTC,CASSMVRQNEQYF
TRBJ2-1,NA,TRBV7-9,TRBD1,TGTGCCAGCAGCTTTTTTGATGGGACAGCCTACAATGAGCAGTTCTTC,CASSFFDGTAYNEQFF
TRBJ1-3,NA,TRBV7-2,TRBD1,TGTGCCAGCAGCTTCAGTGGACAGGGATCAGGAAACACCATATATTTT,CASSFSGQGSGNTIYF
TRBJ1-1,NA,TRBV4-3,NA,TGCGCCAGCAGCCAAGTAGGGGAACAGAACACTGAAGCTTTCTTT,CASSQVGEQNTEAFF
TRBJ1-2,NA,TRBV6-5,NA,TGTGCCAGCAGTTCACAGGGCTCATCCTATGGCTACACCTTC,CASSSQGSSYGYTF
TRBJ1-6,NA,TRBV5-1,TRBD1,TGCGCCAGCAGCTTGGGGACAGGGAGCGCTTCACCCCTCCACTTT,CASSLGTGSASPLHF
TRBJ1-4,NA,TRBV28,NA,TGTGCCAGCCGGGGATCAACTAATGAAAAACTGTTTTTT,CASRGSTNEKLFF
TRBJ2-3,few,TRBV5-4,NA,TGTGCCAGCAGCTTGGCTCTCGGCACAGATACGCAGTATTTT,CASSLALGTDTQYF
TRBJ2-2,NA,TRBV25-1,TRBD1,TGTGCCAGCAGTGAACTGTCGACAGGGGTTAGGGAGCTGTTTTTT,CASSELSTGVRELFF
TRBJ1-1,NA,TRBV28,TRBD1,TGTGCCAGCAGCCAGGGACAGGGTATTGGTCGTAACACTGAAGCTTTCTTT,CASSQGQGIGRNTEAFF
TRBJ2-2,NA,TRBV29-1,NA,TGCAGCGTTGCTCTAGCCGGGGAGCTGTTTTTT,CSVALAGELFF
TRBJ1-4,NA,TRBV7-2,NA,TGTGCCAGCAGCTTGGTTGGCGGGGCTGTTGAAAAACTGTTTTTT,CASSLVGGAVEKLFF
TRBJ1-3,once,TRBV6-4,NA,TGTGCCAGCAGTGACGTCTATGGGGCCTCTGGAAACACCATATATTTT,CASSDVYGASGNTIYF
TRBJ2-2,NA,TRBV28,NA,TGTGCCAGCAGTGTACAAGCGAACACCGGGGAGCTGTTTTTT,CASSVQANTGELFF
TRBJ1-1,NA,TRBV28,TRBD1,TGTGCCAGTAGCCGGGACAGGGTTCGGACTGAAGCTTTCTTT,CASSRDRVRTEAFF
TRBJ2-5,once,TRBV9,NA,TGTGCCAGCAGCCCCCGGGCTTCCGAACAAGAGACCCAGTACTTC,CASSPRASEQETQYF
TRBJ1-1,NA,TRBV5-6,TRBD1,TGTGCCAGCATCCCACAAGTGACAGGGGGAAGCACTGAAGCTTTCTTT,CASIPQVTGGSTEAFF
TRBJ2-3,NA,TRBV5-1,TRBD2,TGCGCCAGCAGCTTCGGGGGGGTGCGCGATACGCAGTATTTT,CASSFGGVRDTQYF
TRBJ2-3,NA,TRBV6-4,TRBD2,TGTGCCAGCAGTGGAGCCCCGACTAGCCCGCAGTATTTT,CASSGAPTSPQYF
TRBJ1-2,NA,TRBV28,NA,TGTGCCAGCAAAGGCTATGGCTACACCTTC,CASKGYGYTF
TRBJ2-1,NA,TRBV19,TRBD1,TGTGCCAGTAGTCTCTCTGACAGGGAGAACAATGAGCAGTTCTTC,CASSLSDRENNEQFF
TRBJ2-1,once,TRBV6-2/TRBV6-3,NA,TGTGCCAGCAGTGTAGCCACTTGGGGCAATGAGCAGTTCTTC,CASSVATWGNEQFF
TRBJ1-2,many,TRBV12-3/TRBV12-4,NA,TGTGCCAGCAGTGGCAGGGGTTTTGGCTACACCTTC,CASSGRGFGYTF
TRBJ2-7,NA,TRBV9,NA,TGTGCCAGCAGCCCACGACACGCGACGGGGGAGCAGTACTTC,CASSPRHATGEQYF
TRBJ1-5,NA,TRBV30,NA,TGTGCCTGGAGTGGCGGATTGGCCTATGCGTATCAGCCCCAGCATTTT,CAWSGGLAYAYQPQHF
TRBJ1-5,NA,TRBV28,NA,TGTGCCAGCAGCCAGGGCAATCAGCCCCAGCATTTT,CASSQGNQPQHF
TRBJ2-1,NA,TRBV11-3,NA,TGTGCCAGCAGCTTAGGGCGGAACTCCTACAATGAGCAGTTCTTC,CASSLGRNSYNEQFF
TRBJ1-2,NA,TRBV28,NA,TGTGCCAGCTGGCAGGGGCCAAATGGCTACACCTTC,CASWQGPNGYTF
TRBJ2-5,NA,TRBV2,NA,TGTGCCAGCAGTCCTGAAGGGGTTAAGACCCAGTACTTC,CASSPEGVKTQYF
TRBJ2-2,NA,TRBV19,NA,TGTGCCAGTAGTATAATGGGCGGGGAGCTGTTTTTT,CASSIMGGELFF
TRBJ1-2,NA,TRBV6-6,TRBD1,TGTGCCAGTCGGCAGGGGGTTGACTATGGCTACACCTTC,CASRQGVDYGYTF
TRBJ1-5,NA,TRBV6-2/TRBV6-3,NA,TGTGCCAGCAGTTGGGACGGTGGGAGTCAGCCCCAGCATTTT,CASSWDGGSQPQHF
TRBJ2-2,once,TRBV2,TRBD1,TGTGCCAGCAGAACTGGACAGGGTATAACCGGGGAGCTGTTTTTT,CASRTGQGITGELFF
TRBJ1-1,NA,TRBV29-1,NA,TGCAGCGGAGGGGAGCCAGACACTGAAGCTTTCTTT,CSGGEPDTEAFF
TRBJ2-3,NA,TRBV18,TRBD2,TGTGCCAGCTCCCGCTATGCTTCTAGCGGGAGCAGCACAGATACGCAGTATTTT,CASSRYASSGSSTDTQYF
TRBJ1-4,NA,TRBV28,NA,TGTGCCAGCAGTTTTGGGGGACTTTTCGCCCTTGCAACTAATGAAAAACTGTTTTTT,CASSFGGLFALATNEKLFF
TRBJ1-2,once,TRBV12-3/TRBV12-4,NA,TGTGCCAGCAGTTTATTGGGACGTGGCTACACCTTC,CASSLLGRGYTF
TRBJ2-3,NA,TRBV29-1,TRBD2,TGCAGCGTTGAGAGCTTCGGGACTAGCGGGGGGTACACAGATACGCAGTATTTT,CSVESFGTSGGYTDTQYF
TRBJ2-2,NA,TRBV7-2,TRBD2,TGTGCCAGCAGCTTAGGACGACTAGCGGGGGCTTACACCGGGGAGCTGTTTTTT,CASSLGRLAGAYTGELFF
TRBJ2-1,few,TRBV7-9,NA,TGTGCCAGCAGCTCAGATGGACCATACAATGAGCAGTTCTTC,CASSSDGPYNEQFF